The 12 T cell receptor beta chains below all came from one sample that was sequenced in a study of monozygotic twins with inflammatory bowel disease. TCRdb reprocessed the 5' RACE reads and keeps a single row for each CDR3 protein, giving no DNA. With 400,000 or so distinct CDR3 sequences in the sample, the ten largest clones hold 2% to 3%. Sequenced input: blood. These receptors all come from a human donor with ulcerative colitis or Crohn's disease, or a healthy co-twin of an affected twin (not recorded which).

The chain uses TRBV5-1 and TRBJ2-5. Per the germline V gene, CDR1 is SGHRS and CDR2 is YFSETQ. This CDR3 spans 13 amino acids. CDR3 protein: CASSFGVGETQYF.

The chain carries TRBV7-8 and TRBJ1-1; absent DNA, TCRdb's TRBD1 call cannot be checked. Germline loops: CDR1 SGHVS, CDR2 FQNEAQ. The CDR3 sequence is 15 residues long. The CDR3 region is CASSLVGGQETEAFF.

The chain couples TRBV10-3 to TRBJ2-3; the D call from TCRdb, TRBD2, cannot be confirmed without DNA. This CDR3 region has 18 residues. Per the germline V gene, CDR1 is ENHRY and CDR2 is SYGVKD. CDR3 in amino acids: CAISDGLAGRGVTDTQYF.

CDR3 protein: CASSQDWGSYEQYF. The chain joins TRBV3-1 to TRBJ2-7. Germline CDR1 is LGHDT and CDR2 is YNNKEL (reference sequence). The length of the CDR3 is 14 residues.

CDR3 amino acids: CASSPSTVSYNEQFF. The rearrangement uses TRBV7-3 and TRBJ2-1; the D gene TCRdb calls, TRBD2, cannot be checked with no DNA. The germline gives CDR1 SGHTA, CDR2 FQGTGA. The CDR3 is made up of 15 amino acids.

This chain joins TRBV25-1 and TRBJ1-1; TCRdb's D gene call, TRBD1, goes unchecked for lack of DNA. Germline CDR1 is MGHDK and CDR2 is SYGVNS. The length of the CDR3 is 18 residues. The CDR3 sequence: CASSPLRTGRRGDTEAFF.

The chain joins TRBV15 to TRBJ1-5; the TCRdb call, TRBD1, lacks DNA for checking. The CDR3 has 14 residues. Germline V gives CDR1 LNHNV, CDR2 YYDKDF (reference sequence). The CDR3 region is CATSRDPTGAVRHF.

The CDR3 reads CASSLEEWTEAFF. The rearrangement joins TRBV5-1 to TRBJ1-1. CDR3 length equals 13 residues. Germline V gene data show CDR1 as SGHRS and CDR2 as YFSETQ.

The chain couples TRBV20-1 to TRBJ2-7; TCRdb's D gene call, TRBD2, goes unchecked for lack of DNA. CDR1 is DFQATT, CDR2 SNEGSKA, per germline (reference sequence). The CDR3 has 15 amino acids. The CDR3 sequence: CSAPGLAGTPYEQYF.

The chain joins TRBV3-1 to TRBJ1-5; TCRdb reports TRBD1, a call that lacks DNA to check it against. CDR1 is LGHDT and CDR2 is YNNKEL in the germline V gene (reference sequence). The CDR3 runs to 14 residues. The CDR3 loop reads CASSPRTGVQPQHF.

The CDR3 is CASSLPDDEDDTDTQYF. V is TRBV11-2 and J is TRBJ2-3; TCRdb designates TRBD1, a call that cannot be tested without DNA. Per the germline V gene, CDR1 is SGHAT and CDR2 is FQNNGV. CDR3 length: 17 residues. Drawing the rest from reference TRBV11-2 and TRBJ2-3, the complete variable domain is EAGVAQSPRYKIIEKRQSVAFWCNPISGHATLYWYQQILGQGPKLLIQFQNNGVVDDSQLPKDRFSAERLKGVDSTLKIQPAKLEDSAVYLCASSLPDDEDDTDTQYFGPGTRLTVL.

The chain combines TRBV30 with TRBJ2-5. The CDR3 has 12 residues. The V gene's germline CDR1 is GTSNPN and CDR2 SVGIG (reference sequence). The CDR3 region is CAWRRSQETQYF. The complete variable domain, with remaining parts taken from reference TRBV30 and TRBJ2-5, reads SQTIHQWPATLVQPVGSPLSLECTVEGTSNPNLYWYRQAAGRGLQLLFYSVGIGQISSEVPQNLSASRPQDRQFILSSKKLLLSDSGFYLCAWRRSQETQYFGPGTRLLVL.